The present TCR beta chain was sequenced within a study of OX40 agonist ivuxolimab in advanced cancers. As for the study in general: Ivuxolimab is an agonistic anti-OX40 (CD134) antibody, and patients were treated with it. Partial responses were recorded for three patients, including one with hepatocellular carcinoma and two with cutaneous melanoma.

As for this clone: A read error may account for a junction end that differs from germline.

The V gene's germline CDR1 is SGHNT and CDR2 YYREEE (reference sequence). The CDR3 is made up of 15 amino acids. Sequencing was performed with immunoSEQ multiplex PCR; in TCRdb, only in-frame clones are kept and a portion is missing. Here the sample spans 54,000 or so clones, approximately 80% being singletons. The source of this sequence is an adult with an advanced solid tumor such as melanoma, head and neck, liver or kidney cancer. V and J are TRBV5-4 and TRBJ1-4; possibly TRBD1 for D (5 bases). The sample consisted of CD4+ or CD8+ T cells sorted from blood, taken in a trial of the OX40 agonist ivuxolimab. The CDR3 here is CASSQAGTTNEKLFF. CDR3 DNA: TGCGCCAGCAGCCAAGCAGGGACAACTAATGAAAAACTGTTTTTT.